What follows are 2 T cell receptor beta chains derived from one specimen sequenced in a study of shared clonotypes between healthy human individuals. The repertoire was sequenced with immunoSEQ multiplex PCR; TCRdb's copy has only in-frame clones and lacks some. There are more than 2,000,000 clones in the sample; roughly 92% occur only once, and 0.14% lies in the top ten. Input material: naive CD4+ T cells sorted from blood. Stated subset: CD45RA+ positively selected. These receptors were obtained from a man aged 18 to 30 in good health.

The chain is built from TRBV2 and TRBJ1-1; D uncertain. Germline V gene lookup returns CDR1 SNHLY and CDR2 FYNNEI. Trimming cost V 1 base and J 5 bases, with 11 bases left between them. The CDR3 runs to 14 residues. This CDR3 is CASSEVFTKTEAFF. CDR3 nucleotides: TGTGCCAGCAGTGAAGTCTTTACCAAGACTGAAGCTTTCTTT.

The rearrangement uses TRBV18 and TRBJ1-5; D is perhaps TRBD1 (5 bases). This CDR3 contains 15 residues. Per the germline V gene, CDR1 is KGHSH and CDR2 is LQKENI. The germline V and J ends were trimmed by 5 bases and 3 bases, with 14 bases remaining between them. The CDR3 protein is CASSSSAGPNQPQHF. The CDR3 region has the DNA TGTGCCAGCTCATCATCGGCAGGGCCCAATCAGCCCCAGCATTTT.